These 27 T cell receptor beta chains originate from one sample sequenced in a study of immune cell composition in non-small cell lung cancer. TCRdb keeps only in-frame clones here, not all; method: immunoSEQ multiplex PCR. Found here are around 3,000 clones, roughly 70% of them singletons; the top ten hold around 12%. The source material was lung tumor tissue. The receptors come from a human donor with non-small cell lung cancer.

The chain combines TRBV4-3 with TRBJ2-2; a possible D gene is TRBD2 (5 bases). Germline V lookup: CDR1 LGHNA, CDR2 YSLEER. Trimming left V 0 bases short and J 2 bases short, with 10 bases between. This CDR3 comprises 16 residues. In nucleotides, the CDR3 is TGCGCCAGCAGCCAAGAGGCTAGCCCTAACACCGGGGAGCTGTTTTTT. Its protein is CASSQEASPNTGELFF.

This chain joins TRBV30 and TRBJ2-7; D is unresolved. The V and J ends lost 1 base and 8 bases respectively, with 6 bases between them. The V gene's germline CDR1 is GTSNPN and CDR2 SVGIG (reference sequence). The CDR3 totals 10 residues. The CDR3 DNA sequence: TGTGCCTGGAGTGAAGCGCAGCAGTACTTC. It is translated as CAWSEAQQYF.

The V and J genes are TRBV20-1 and TRBJ1-1; D is uncertain. CDR3 size: 11 residues. Germline loops: CDR1 DFQATT, CDR2 SNEGSKA (reference sequence). The V and J ends lost 3 bases and 4 bases respectively, with 6 bases between them. The CDR3 loop is CSASTGTEAFF. The CDR3 DNA sequence: TGCAGTGCTAGCACGGGCACTGAAGCTTTCTTT.

The rearrangement links TRBV6-7 to TRBJ2-4, with D tentatively TRBD1 (5 bases). TRBV6-7 is an ORF, and what it does is uncertain. V dropped 5 bases and J dropped 2 bases, with 10 bases sitting between them. This CDR3 has 14 amino acids. As DNA, the CDR3 is TGTGCCAGCAGTCCCCAGGGCTCCAAAAACATTCAGTACTTC. Residues: CASSPQGSKNIQYF.

The genes are TRBV7-9 and TRBJ2-3, with D possibly TRBD2 on 5 matching bases. The CDR3 consists of 16 residues. Germline V gene sequence: CDR1 SEHNR, CDR2 FQNEAQ (reference sequence). V shed 2 bases and J shed 5 bases, with 17 bases lying between them. The CDR3 DNA is TGTGCCAGCAGCTTATCGCGGGTTATGTCGGAAGATACGCAGTATTTT. Translation: CASSLSRVMSEDTQYF.

This clone turned up a few times. J is TRBJ2-7 and V is TRBV7-6, with 7 bases lining up with TRBD1. V shed 3 bases and J 5 bases; nucleotides not matched to a gene: 7. CDR1 is SGHVS, CDR2 FNYEAQ, per germline. The CDR3 length is 14 residues. The CDR3 bases are TGTGCCAGCAGCTTGGTACAGGGGCCCCACGAGCAGTACTTC. The encoded protein is CASSLVQGPHEQYF.

The chain recombines TRBV13 with TRBJ2-3, with 15 bases aligning to TRBD2. The V gene end was trimmed by 5 bases and the J gene end by 4 bases; junction bases not matched to a gene: 16. CDR1 PRHDT and CDR2 FYEKMQ come from the germline V gene (reference sequence). There are 20 residues in the CDR3. Written as DNA, the CDR3 is TGTGCCAGCAGCCAATACGTGCGGACTAGCGGGAGGGGTCTGCCAGATACGCAGTATTTT. Its translation: CASSQYVRTSGRGLPDTQYF.

V and J are TRBV5-4 and TRBJ1-1; unclear D gene. This CDR3 has 14 amino acids. V was shortened by 3 bases and J by 1 base, with 10 bases between the two germline ends. Germline V gene sequence: CDR1 SGHNT, CDR2 YYREEE (reference sequence). DNA for the CDR3: TGTGCCAGCAGCTCAGGACTGTCGAACACTGAAGCTTTCTTT. The encoded protein is CASSSGLSNTEAFF.

The rearrangement uses TRBV11-3 and TRBJ1-1; no firm D call. Germline V lookup: CDR1 SGHNT, CDR2 YENEEA. This CDR3 has 14 amino acids. V dropped 3 bases and J dropped 1 base, with 9 bases sitting between them. The chain's CDR3 is CASSFTQTNTEAFF. CDR3 nucleotides: TGTGCCAGCAGCTTTACACAGACGAACACTGAAGCTTTCTTT.

This chain links TRBV29-1 with TRBJ1-1, with a weak D call TRBD1 (5 bases). V was clipped by 8 bases and J by 4 bases, with 20 bases between them. The CDR3 is made up of 14 amino acids. Germline V gene sequence: CDR1 SQVTM, CDR2 ANQGSEA. CDR3 nucleotide sequence: TGCAGCACCACCTTAGGGGCGACGGGCACTGAAGCTTTCTTT. Protein product: CSTTLGATGTEAFF. Looking up the rest from reference TRBV29-1 and TRBJ1-1 gives the full variable domain: SAVISQKPSRDICQRGTSLTIQCQVDSQVTMMFWYRQQPGQSLTLIATANQGSEATYESGFVIDKFPISRPNLTFSTLTVSNMSPEDSSIYLCSTTLGATGTEAFFGQGTRLTVV.

V and J are TRBV19 and TRBJ1-4; maybe TRBD1 (6 bases). This CDR3 comprises 18 residues. The V gene's germline CDR1 is LNHDA and CDR2 SQIVND (reference sequence). V shed 5 bases and J shed 0 bases, with 19 bases lying between them. CDR3 residues: CASSGGYQGRTTNEKLFF. CDR3 DNA sequence: TGTGCCAGTAGTGGAGGCTATCAGGGGCGAACAACTAATGAAAAACTGTTTTTT. Full variable domain (missing parts from reference TRBV19 and TRBJ1-4): DGGITQSPKYLFRKEGQNVTLSCEQNLNHDAMYWYRQDPGQGLRLIYYSQIVNDFQKGDIAEGYSVSREKKESFPLTVTSAQKNPTAFYLCASSGGYQGRTTNEKLFFGSGTQLSVL.

As DNA, the CDR3 is TGTGCCAGCAGTTTCCCTCTGGACAGGGGAAACTATGGCTACACCTTC. Residues: CASSFPLDRGNYGYTF. The chain couples TRBV28 to TRBJ1-2, with 9 positions matching TRBD1. The CDR3 length is 16 residues. The J segment lost 2 bases and the V segment lost 3 bases, leaving 7 bases of the junction unmatched. Per germline, CDR1 MDHEN and CDR2 SYDVKM.

The rearrangement links TRBV6-5 to TRBJ2-2; D ambiguous. V was shortened by 0 bases and J by 3 bases, with 8 bases between the two germline ends. CDR3 length: 15 amino acids. In germline, CDR1 is MNHEY, CDR2 SVGAGI. This chain's CDR3 is CASSYSSSYTGELFF. The CDR3 DNA follows: TGTGCCAGCAGTTACTCGAGTAGTTACACCGGGGAGCTGTTTTTT.

The gene calls are TRBV1 and TRBJ2-1; the table names TRBD2, a call not compared with the DNA. TRBV1 is designated a pseudogene. The CDR3 consists of 15 residues. CDR3 protein: CTSSRPERSYNEQFF. As DNA, the CDR3 is TGCACCAGCAGCCGTCCAGAGCGGTCCTACAATGAGCAGTTCTTC.

The CDR3 DNA reads as TGTGCCAGTAGTCTCACAGGGGTTAGCTCTGGAAACACCATATATTTT. Protein sequence: CASSLTGVSSGNTIYF. The V gene is TRBV19, the J gene TRBJ1-3, with 7 bases fitting TRBD1. Germline values: CDR1 LNHDA, CDR2 SQIVND (reference sequence). The V gene end was trimmed by 5 bases and the J gene end by 0 bases; junction bases not matched to a gene: 7. This CDR3 is 16 amino acids long.

This sequence joins TRBV6-5 and TRBJ2-1; 9 positions match TRBD2. V gave up 0 bases and J gave up 10 bases; unmatched junction bases: 7. The CDR3 has 15 residues. Looked up from germline, CDR1 is MNHEY and CDR2 is SVGAGI. The DNA for the CDR3 is TGTGCCAGCAGTTACTCGGCGGGGGGGCCTTGGGAGCAGTTCTTC. Translated: CASSYSAGGPWEQFF.

In its sample, this clone was seen a few times. This chain connects TRBV19 to TRBJ1-5; no reliable D call. Germline lookup yields CDR1 LNHDA and CDR2 SQIVND (reference sequence). The CDR3 is 12 residues long. V lost 8 bases to trimming and J lost 7 bases, with 12 bases between them. The CDR3 protein is CASRGLRQPQHF. CDR3 sequence (DNA): TGTGCCAGTCGAGGGCTGAGACAGCCCCAGCATTTT. Complete variable domain (other parts from reference TRBV19 and TRBJ1-5): DGGITQSPKYLFRKEGQNVTLSCEQNLNHDAMYWYRQDPGQGLRLIYYSQIVNDFQKGDIAEGYSVSREKKESFPLTVTSAQKNPTAFYLCASRGLRQPQHFGDGTRLSIL.

The rearrangement joins TRBV10-2 to TRBJ2-7; tentatively, D is TRBD1 (6 bases). Germline CDR1 WSHSY, CDR2 SAAADI. This CDR3 has 17 amino acids. Trimming took 2 bases from V and 5 from J, leaving 22 bases between them. CDR3: CASSEPGAPGQNHEQYF. The CDR3 region has the DNA TGCGCCAGCAGTGAGCCAGGGGCCCCGGGACAAAACCACGAGCAGTACTTC.

The J gene is TRBJ1-1, the V gene TRBV2; a possible D gene is TRBD1 (6 bases). CDR3 size: 15 residues. Per the germline V gene, CDR1 is SNHLY and CDR2 is FYNNEI. Deletions cut 7 bases from V and 3 bases from J, with 18 bases between. CDR3 in amino acids: CASIIQGQGDTEAFF. DNA for the CDR3: TGTGCCAGCATTATCCAGGGGCAAGGGGACACTGAAGCTTTCTTT.

In this sample, this clone turned up a few times. The V and J genes are TRBV19 and TRBJ2-3, with a weak D call TRBD2 (5 bases). The CDR3 runs to 12 residues. The V gene lost 6 bases and the J gene lost 6 bases, with 10 bases spanning the gap. Per the germline V gene, CDR1 is LNHDA and CDR2 is SQIVND (reference sequence). The DNA of the CDR3 is TGTGCCAGTAGGATGTCGGGGGATACGCAGTATTTT. It translates to CASRMSGDTQYF.

The rearrangement joins TRBV6-5 to TRBJ2-3; TRBD2 matches at 11 bases. Germline V lookup: CDR1 MNHEY, CDR2 SVGAGI. The CDR3 length is 15 residues. V lost 5 bases, J lost 4 bases, and 5 bases stayed unmatched. The CDR3 sequence is CASSKLAGVADTQYF. DNA for the CDR3: TGTGCCAGCAGTAAACTAGCGGGAGTGGCAGATACGCAGTATTTT.

This chain joins TRBV5-1 and TRBJ2-2, with D tentatively TRBD2 (6 bases). Trimming took 2 bases from V and 0 from J, leaving 11 bases between them. This CDR3 spans 16 amino acids. In germline, CDR1 is SGHRS, CDR2 YFSETQ. CDR3 in amino acids: CASSFEGRPNTGELFF. The CDR3 nucleotides are TGCGCCAGCAGCTTTGAGGGGAGGCCGAACACCGGGGAGCTGTTTTTT.

The gene calls are TRBV2 and TRBJ2-5; TRBD1 agrees at 8 bases. The CDR3 spans 16 residues. Germline CDR1 and CDR2: SNHLY and FYNNEI. The junction had 13 bases not matched to a gene; V was cut back by 5 bases and J by 5 bases. In DNA form, the CDR3 reads TGTGCCAGCAGTCCGTCGAGGACAGGGATCGGTGAGACCCAGTACTTC. It translates to CASSPSRTGIGETQYF.

In its sample, this clone was seen once. The chain combines TRBV20-1 with TRBJ1-2; D call uncertain. CDR3 length: 11 amino acids. V lost 3 bases and J lost 3, with 5 bases in between. CDR1 and CDR2 from the germline V gene are DFQATT and SNEGSKA (reference sequence). In DNA form, the CDR3 reads TGCAGTGCTAGTCCTGACTATGGCTACACCTTC. Residues: CSASPDYGYTF.

The V call is TRBV29-1, the J call TRBJ2-5; TRBD1 matches 9 bases. V lost 5 bases, J lost 5 bases, and 6 bases stayed unmatched. The germline V gene encodes CDR1 SQVTM and CDR2 ANQGSEA. The CDR3 has 13 amino acids. The CDR3: CSVRPGTGETQYF. DNA of the CDR3: TGCAGCGTTCGTCCCGGGACAGGGGAGACCCAGTACTTC.

This chain links TRBV7-2 with TRBJ2-1; 13 nucleotides align to TRBD2. Per germline, CDR1 SGHTA and CDR2 FQGNSA. Trimming cost V 10 bases and J 7 bases; bases outside gene matches: 22. CDR3 size: 19 residues. The CDR3 loop reads CATGGDRLAGGGFLNEQFF. In DNA, the CDR3 is TGTGCCACCGGGGGGGACCGACTAGCGGGGGGCGGGTTTTTGAATGAGCAGTTCTTC.

The chain employs TRBV6-5 and TRBJ2-3, with 7 bases aligning to TRBD1. Germline V lookup: CDR1 MNHEY, CDR2 SVGAGI. The CDR3 loop spans 13 amino acids. J lost 6 bases, V lost 6 bases, and 6 bases had no gene match. Written as DNA, the CDR3 is TGTGCCAGCAGCCCCGGGACAGCTGATACGCAGTATTTT. As protein: CASSPGTADTQYF.